The sequence of this T cell receptor (beta chain) was determined in a study of identical twins. This CDR3 is 13 amino acids long. The germline CDR1 and CDR2 sequences are DFQATT and SNEGSKA (reference sequence). TCRdb used MiXCR to reprocess the 5' RACE reads, holding one entry per CDR3 protein. The table has a few hundred thousand distinct CDR3 sequences, about 10% seen once. The chain links TRBV20-1 to TRBJ2-2; D unresolved. The sequencing sample was made of naive T cells sorted from blood. This clonotype was obtained from a woman aged 45-59 years in good health. The chain's CDR3 is CSLRTVGTGELFF. CDR3 bases: TGCAGCCTAAGAACGGTGGGCACCGGGGAGCTGTTTTTT.